The rows below give T cell receptor beta chains drawn from one sample of a study of radiotherapy plus CTLA-4 blockade in lung cancer. Assay used: immunoSEQ multiplex PCR; TCRdb lists only in-frame clones, some missing. The sample has tens of thousands of clones, around nine tenths seen once. The sample in question was peripheral blood, obtained from a patient treated with radiotherapy plus ipilimumab. The source of these receptors is a human donor with non-small cell lung cancer that progressed on radiotherapy plus ipilimumab. Both conserved end residues are part of each CDR3. A D gene is named only where the DNA matches it firmly. Not every row has a clone size; where given, it reads once, few, many or a size class.

v_call: TRBV19
d_call: NA
cdr3_length: 13
j_call: TRBJ2-6
clone_size: few
cdr3_aa: CASLSSGANVLTF
cdr3_nt: TGTGCCAGCCTCTCAAGCGGGGCCAACGTCCTGACTTTC

v_call: TRBV7-3
d_call: NA
cdr3_length: 13
j_call: TRBJ2-2
clone_size: NA
cdr3_aa: CASSSSGWGELFF
cdr3_nt: TGTGCCAGCAGCTCTTCAGGATGGGGGGAGCTGTTTTTT

v_call: TRBV6-5
d_call: NA
cdr3_length: 13
j_call: TRBJ1-2
clone_size: NA
cdr3_aa: CASSEVGSYGYTF
cdr3_nt: TGTGCCAGCAGTGAAGTTGGATCCTATGGCTACACCTTC

v_call: TRBV4-1
d_call: NA
cdr3_length: 16
j_call: TRBJ1-1
clone_size: NA
cdr3_aa: CASRRLGGASTDEAFF
cdr3_nt: TGCGCCAGCAGGCGACTGGGCGGGGCCTCAACGGATGAAGCTTTCTTT

v_call: TRBV7-9
d_call: NA
cdr3_length: 12
j_call: TRBJ1-2
clone_size: NA
cdr3_aa: CASRGGDYGYTF
cdr3_nt: TGTGCCAGCAGGGGGGGCGATTATGGCTACACCTTC

v_call: TRBV2
d_call: NA
cdr3_length: 12
j_call: TRBJ2-7
clone_size: few
cdr3_aa: CASSEMYSEQYF
cdr3_nt: TGTGCCAGCAGTGAAATGTACAGCGAGCAGTACTTC

v_call: TRBV9
d_call: NA
cdr3_length: 14
j_call: TRBJ2-7
clone_size: NA
cdr3_aa: CASSVEVDPYEQYF
cdr3_nt: TGTGCCAGCAGCGTAGAAGTAGATCCCTACGAGCAGTACTTC

v_call: TRBV13
d_call: NA
cdr3_length: 14
j_call: TRBJ2-7
clone_size: NA
cdr3_aa: CASSLGRYSYEQYF
cdr3_nt: TGTGCCAGTAGCTTAGGTCGATACTCCTACGAGCAGTACTTC

v_call: TRBV18
d_call: TRBD2
cdr3_length: 15
j_call: TRBJ2-1
clone_size: NA
cdr3_aa: CASSPVAGGPSEQFF
cdr3_nt: TGTGCCAGCTCACCGGTGGCGGGGGGGCCGAGTGAGCAGTTCTTC

v_call: TRBV28
d_call: NA
cdr3_length: 13
j_call: TRBJ1-1
clone_size: NA
cdr3_aa: CASSLLGGAEAFF
cdr3_nt: TGTGCCAGCAGTTTATTAGGGGGGGCTGAAGCTTTCTTT

v_call: TRBV11-2
d_call: NA
cdr3_length: 15
j_call: TRBJ2-1
clone_size: NA
cdr3_aa: CASSSQAGSYNEQFF
cdr3_nt: TGTGCCAGCAGCTCCCAGGCGGGCTCCTACAATGAGCAGTTCTTC

v_call: TRBV9
d_call: NA
cdr3_length: 14
j_call: TRBJ1-4
clone_size: NA
cdr3_aa: CASSVRGSDEKLFF
cdr3_nt: TGTGCCAGCAGCGTGAGAGGGTCGGATGAAAAACTGTTTTTT

v_call: TRBV27
d_call: NA
cdr3_length: 15
j_call: TRBJ2-5
clone_size: NA
cdr3_aa: CASSLTSYGQETQYF
cdr3_nt: TGTGCCAGCAGTCTAACTAGCTACGGGCAAGAGACCCAGTACTTC

v_call: TRBV5-4
d_call: NA
cdr3_length: 16
j_call: TRBJ2-1
clone_size: NA
cdr3_aa: CASSLGLELSYNEQFF
cdr3_nt: TGTGCCAGCAGCCTGGGACTCGAACTCTCCTACAATGAGCAGTTCTTC

v_call: TRBV7-2
d_call: NA
cdr3_length: 15
j_call: TRBJ1-5
clone_size: once
cdr3_aa: CASSLSGTNGQPQHF
cdr3_nt: TGTGCCAGCAGCTTGTCCGGGACAAATGGTCAGCCCCAGCATTTT

v_call: TRBV7-2
d_call: TRBD2
cdr3_length: 15
j_call: TRBJ2-7
clone_size: NA
cdr3_aa: CASSQTSGRSYEQYF
cdr3_nt: TGTGCCAGCAGCCAGACTAGCGGGAGGTCCTACGAGCAGTACTTC

v_call: TRBV28
d_call: NA
cdr3_length: 15
j_call: TRBJ2-7
clone_size: NA
cdr3_aa: CASSFAGTYSYEQYF
cdr3_nt: TGTGCCAGCAGTTTTGCCGGGACATACTCCTACGAGCAGTACTTC

v_call: TRBV9
d_call: NA
cdr3_length: 16
j_call: TRBJ1-3
clone_size: few
cdr3_aa: CASSVDGGGTGNTIYF
cdr3_nt: TGTGCCAGCAGCGTAGACGGGGGAGGAACTGGAAACACCATATATTTT

v_call: TRBV4-2
d_call: NA
cdr3_length: 15
j_call: TRBJ2-7
clone_size: NA
cdr3_aa: CASSQASDGTYEQYF
cdr3_nt: TGTGCCAGCAGCCAAGCTTCGGACGGGACCTACGAGCAGTACTTC

v_call: TRBV28
d_call: NA
cdr3_length: 14
j_call: TRBJ2-1
clone_size: NA
cdr3_aa: CASSLGRGYNEQFF
cdr3_nt: TGTGCCAGCAGTTTGGGTAGGGGTTACAATGAGCAGTTCTTC

v_call: TRBV7-3
d_call: TRBD2
cdr3_length: 14
j_call: TRBJ2-3
clone_size: NA
cdr3_aa: CASSQAGGTDTQYF
cdr3_nt: TGTGCCAGCAGCCAAGCGGGGGGCACAGATACGCAGTATTTT

v_call: TRBV27
d_call: NA
cdr3_length: 13
j_call: TRBJ1-2
clone_size: NA
cdr3_aa: CASSPKMGYGYTF
cdr3_nt: TGTGCCAGCAGTCCTAAAATGGGGTATGGCTACACCTTC

v_call: TRBV9
d_call: TRBD2
cdr3_length: 15
j_call: TRBJ2-1
clone_size: once
cdr3_aa: CASSVSGRAGNEQFF
cdr3_nt: TGTGCCAGCAGCGTTAGTGGGAGGGCAGGCAATGAGCAGTTCTTC

v_call: TRBV7-8
d_call: NA
cdr3_length: 13
j_call: TRBJ2-3
clone_size: NA
cdr3_aa: CASSLGARDTQYF
cdr3_nt: TGTGCCAGCAGCTTAGGTGCTAGGGATACGCAGTATTTT

v_call: TRBV7-6
d_call: TRBD2
cdr3_length: 14
j_call: TRBJ2-1
clone_size: once
cdr3_aa: CASSSLAGGYEQFF
cdr3_nt: TGTGCCAGCAGCTCTCTAGCGGGGGGGTATGAGCAGTTCTTC

v_call: TRBV4-1
d_call: NA
cdr3_length: 15
j_call: TRBJ2-7
clone_size: NA
cdr3_aa: CASSQSSALIYEQYF
cdr3_nt: TGTGCCAGCAGCCAATCTAGCGCCTTGATCTACGAGCAGTACTTC

v_call: TRBV1
d_call: NA
cdr3_length: 16
j_call: TRBJ2-3
clone_size: NA
cdr3_aa: CTSRGTSGGSADTQYF
cdr3_nt: TGCACCAGCCGAGGAACTAGCGGGGGGTCGGCAGATACGCAGTATTTT

v_call: TRBV5-1
d_call: TRBD1
cdr3_length: 16
j_call: TRBJ2-5
clone_size: NA
cdr3_aa: CASSLASSGGQETQYF
cdr3_nt: TGCGCCAGCAGCTTGGCCTCCTCAGGGGGTCAAGAGACCCAGTACTTC

v_call: TRBV5-6
d_call: TRBD1
cdr3_length: 15
j_call: TRBJ1-1
clone_size: NA
cdr3_aa: CASSLRQGMNTEAFF
cdr3_nt: TGTGCCAGCAGCTTACGACAGGGAATGAACACTGAAGCTTTCTTT

v_call: TRBV6-6
d_call: NA
cdr3_length: 12
j_call: TRBJ1-1
clone_size: NA
cdr3_aa: CASTVTGSEAFF
cdr3_nt: TGTGCCAGCACCGTCACAGGGTCTGAAGCTTTCTTT

v_call: TRBV5-1
d_call: NA
cdr3_length: 21
j_call: TRBJ2-2
clone_size: few
cdr3_aa: CASSLAIGTLPLRLSTGELFF
cdr3_nt: TGCGCCAGCAGCTTGGCGATTGGAACGCTACCTCTTAGACTGAGCACCGGGGAGCTGTTTTTT

v_call: TRBV29-1
d_call: NA
cdr3_length: 16
j_call: TRBJ1-1
clone_size: NA
cdr3_aa: CSVTGPMGGMDTEAFF
cdr3_nt: TGCAGCGTTACCGGACCGATGGGCGGAATGGACACTGAAGCTTTCTTT

v_call: TRBV7-6
d_call: NA
cdr3_length: 15
j_call: TRBJ2-5
clone_size: NA
cdr3_aa: CASSLGTAGKETQYF
cdr3_nt: TGTGCCAGCAGCTTAGGAACCGCAGGCAAAGAGACCCAGTACTTC

v_call: TRBV5-1
d_call: NA
cdr3_length: 16
j_call: TRBJ1-2
clone_size: NA
cdr3_aa: CASSLAGAGLGEGYTF
cdr3_nt: TGCGCCAGCAGCTTGGCCGGAGCAGGGCTCGGTGAGGGCTACACCTTC

v_call: TRBV15
d_call: NA
cdr3_length: 15
j_call: TRBJ2-3
clone_size: few
cdr3_aa: CATRNPGLITDTQYF
cdr3_nt: TGTGCCACCAGAAATCCGGGACTCATCACAGATACGCAGTATTTT

v_call: TRBV13
d_call: NA
cdr3_length: 13
j_call: TRBJ2-5
clone_size: NA
cdr3_aa: CASSLGASETQYF
cdr3_nt: TGTGCCAGCAGCTTGGGGGCAAGTGAGACCCAGTACTTC

v_call: TRBV19
d_call: TRBD1
cdr3_length: 14
j_call: TRBJ1-1
clone_size: NA
cdr3_aa: CASTPGQANTEAFF
cdr3_nt: TGTGCCAGTACCCCGGGACAGGCGAACACTGAAGCTTTCTTT

v_call: TRBV20-1
d_call: NA
cdr3_length: 11
j_call: TRBJ2-5
clone_size: NA
cdr3_aa: CSARFEETQYF
cdr3_nt: TGCAGTGCTAGATTCGAGGAGACCCAGTACTTC

v_call: TRBV7-9
d_call: NA
cdr3_length: 13
j_call: TRBJ1-3
clone_size: once
cdr3_aa: CASREGTGNTIYF
cdr3_nt: TGTGCCAGCAGAGAGGGGACTGGAAACACCATATATTTT

v_call: TRBV5-1
d_call: NA
cdr3_length: 13
j_call: TRBJ2-5
clone_size: NA
cdr3_aa: CASSLGGQETQYF
cdr3_nt: TGCGCCAGCAGCTTGGGAGGTCAAGAGACCCAGTACTTC

v_call: TRBV30
d_call: TRBD1
cdr3_length: 14
j_call: TRBJ1-2
clone_size: NA
cdr3_aa: CAWSSDRGLFGYTF
cdr3_nt: TGTGCCTGGAGTTCCGACAGGGGGCTTTTTGGCTACACCTTC